The 5 T cell receptor beta chains listed next were all sequenced from one sample in a study of identical twins. Each CDR3 protein is one row after TCRdb ran MiXCR on the 5' RACE reads. The sample consists of around 140,000 distinct CDR3 sequences, around 3.5% of them appearing once. Sequenced sample: memory T cells sorted from blood. The source is a man aged 18 to 30 in good health.

This clonotype was counted many times. This rearrangement joins TRBV7-8 to TRBJ1-2; D unresolved. Germline assignment: CDR1 SGHVS and CDR2 FQNEAQ. With 1 base removed from V and 0 bases from J, the gap between germline ends came to 9 bases. This CDR3 comprises 15 residues. The CDR3 protein is CASSLVSTANYGYTF. In DNA form, the CDR3 reads TGTGCCAGCAGCTTAGTTTCAACAGCTAACTATGGCTACACCTTC.

The table lists this clonotype with a few counts. The chain is built from TRBV11-2 and TRBJ2-5, with D possibly TRBD2 on 5 matching bases. Looked up from germline, CDR1 is SGHAT and CDR2 is FQNNGV. This CDR3 is 13 amino acids long. Deletions cut 11 bases from V and 2 bases from J, with 15 bases between. CDR3 in DNA: TGTGCCTGCCGTAGAGGGCGGCAAGAGACCCAGTACTTC. Translated, it gives CACRRGRQETQYF.

This clonotype showed up many times. The V call is TRBV9, the J call TRBJ2-7; D is perhaps TRBD2 (5 bases). The CDR3 totals 12 residues. Germline V gene lookup returns CDR1 SGDLS and CDR2 YYNGEE. Trimming shortened V by 4 bases and J by 5 bases, and 10 bases separated the two germline ends. Here the CDR3 DNA reads TGTGCCAGCAGCCTCCTCGGGGACGAGCAGTACTTC. Amino acid sequence: CASSLLGDEQYF. The variable domain in full, completed from reference TRBV9 and TRBJ2-7, reads DSGVTQTPKHLITATGQRVTLRCSPRSGDLSVYWYQQSLDQGLQFLIQYYNGEERAKGNILERFSAQQFPDLHSELNLSSLELGDSALYFCASSLLGDEQYFGPGTRLTVT.

This clonotype was detected only a few times. This chain links TRBV7-6 with TRBJ1-3; D uncertain. The germline V and J ends were trimmed by 5 bases and 3 bases, with 11 bases remaining between them. This CDR3 has 14 amino acids. Germline CDR1 SGHVS, CDR2 FNYEAQ. In DNA form, the CDR3 reads TGTGCCAGCAGCCCCTGGGATTTTGGAAACACCATATATTTT. Residues: CASSPWDFGNTIYF.

This clonotype was counted ten times or more. This rearrangement joins TRBV5-1 to TRBJ1-1, with D perhaps matching TRBD1 (5 bases). CDR1 and CDR2 (germline): SGHRS, YFSETQ. CDR3 length: 15 residues. V gave up 4 bases and J gave up 1 base, with 14 bases separating them. DNA for the CDR3: TGCGCCAGCAGCCCCACGACAGAGCCGAACACTGAAGCTTTCTTT. It translates to CASSPTTEPNTEAFF.